The source of this TCR beta chain is a study of shared clonotypes between healthy human individuals. Repertoires were generated with immunoSEQ multiplex PCR, while TCRdb's copy carries only in-frame clones and drops some. The profile shows roughly 2.2 million clones, around 90% of them singletons. Looked up from germline, CDR1 is MNHEY and CDR2 is SVGAGI. V lost 6 bases and J lost 3; bases outside the gene matches: 6. The CDR3 totals 14 residues. In the case of this clone: This sample also contains other DNA sequences that code for the same CDR3.

CD4+ cells yielded CD45RA+ naive and CD45RA-negative memory subsets. The specimen sequenced was naive CD4+ T cells from PBMCs. Noted subset: CD45RA+ positively selected. This chain joins TRBV6-5 and TRBJ2-7, with TRBD1 matching over 9 bases. This clonotype was sampled from a man between 18 and 29 years old in good health. Some clones in this sample may be carry-over from other donors' samples. CDR3 in amino acids: CASRKGQGGYEQYF. The CDR3 DNA sequence: TGTGCCAGCAGGAAGGGACAGGGAGGCTACGAGCAGTACTTC.